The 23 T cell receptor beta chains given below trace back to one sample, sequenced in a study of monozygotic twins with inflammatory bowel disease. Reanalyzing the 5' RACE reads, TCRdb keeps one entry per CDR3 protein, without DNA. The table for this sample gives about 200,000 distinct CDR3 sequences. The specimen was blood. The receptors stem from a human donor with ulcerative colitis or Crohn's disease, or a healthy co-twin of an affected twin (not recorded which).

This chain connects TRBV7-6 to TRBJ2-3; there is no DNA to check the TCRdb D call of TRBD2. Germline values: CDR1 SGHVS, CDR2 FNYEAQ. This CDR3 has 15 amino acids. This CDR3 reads CASRREGAVADTQYF.

The CDR3 loop is CASSFIGWAGPGGVYGYTF. V is TRBV12-3 or TRBV12-4 and J is TRBJ1-2; the TCRdb D gene call, TRBD1, has no DNA to confirm it. The CDR3 loop spans 19 amino acids.

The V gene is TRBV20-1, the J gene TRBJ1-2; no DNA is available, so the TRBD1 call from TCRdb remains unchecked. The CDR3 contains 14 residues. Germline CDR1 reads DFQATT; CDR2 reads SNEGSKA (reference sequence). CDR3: CSVRKLGDNYGYTF.

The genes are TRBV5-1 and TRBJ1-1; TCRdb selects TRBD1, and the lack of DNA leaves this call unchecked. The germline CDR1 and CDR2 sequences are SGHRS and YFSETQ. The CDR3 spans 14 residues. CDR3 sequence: CASSLDQGGTEAFF.

The CDR3 sequence: CATSQQGRTQPQHF. This rearrangement joins TRBV24-1 to TRBJ1-5; TCRdb's D gene call, TRBD1, goes unchecked for lack of DNA. CDR1 and CDR2 from the germline V gene are KGHDR and SFDVKD. This CDR3 has 14 amino acids.

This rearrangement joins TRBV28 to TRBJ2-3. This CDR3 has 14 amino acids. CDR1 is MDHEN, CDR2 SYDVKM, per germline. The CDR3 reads CASSSRVFTDTQYF. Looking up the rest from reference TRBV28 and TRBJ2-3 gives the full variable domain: DVKVTQSSRYLVKRTGEKVFLECVQDMDHENMFWYRQDPGLGLRLIYFSYDVKMKEKGDIPEGYSVSREKKERFSLILESASTNQTSMYLCASSSRVFTDTQYFGPGTRLTVL.

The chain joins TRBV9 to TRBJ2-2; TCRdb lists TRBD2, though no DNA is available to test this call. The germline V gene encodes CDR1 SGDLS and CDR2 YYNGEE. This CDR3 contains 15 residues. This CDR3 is CASSVLGSSTGELFF.

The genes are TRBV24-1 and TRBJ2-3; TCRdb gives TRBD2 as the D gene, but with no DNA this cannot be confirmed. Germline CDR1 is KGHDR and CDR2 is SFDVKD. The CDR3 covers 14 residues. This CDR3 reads CATSDLGGTDTQYF.

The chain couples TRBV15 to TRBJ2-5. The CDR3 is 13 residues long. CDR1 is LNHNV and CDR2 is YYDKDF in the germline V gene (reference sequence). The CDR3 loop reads CATSRGEQETQYF.

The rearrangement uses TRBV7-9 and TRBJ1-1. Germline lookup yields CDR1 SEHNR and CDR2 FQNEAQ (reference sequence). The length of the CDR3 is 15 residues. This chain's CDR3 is CASSFSGGQNTEAFF.

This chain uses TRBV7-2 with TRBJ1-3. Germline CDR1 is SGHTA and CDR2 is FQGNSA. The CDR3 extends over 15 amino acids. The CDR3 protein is CASSLVISSGNTIYF.

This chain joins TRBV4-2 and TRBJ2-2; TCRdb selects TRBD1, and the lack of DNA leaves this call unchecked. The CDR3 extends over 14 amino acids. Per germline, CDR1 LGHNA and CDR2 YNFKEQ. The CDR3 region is CASSDQGDTGELFF.

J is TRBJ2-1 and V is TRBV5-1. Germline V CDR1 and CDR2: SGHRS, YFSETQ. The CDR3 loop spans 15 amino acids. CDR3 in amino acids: CASSITGDSYNEQFF.

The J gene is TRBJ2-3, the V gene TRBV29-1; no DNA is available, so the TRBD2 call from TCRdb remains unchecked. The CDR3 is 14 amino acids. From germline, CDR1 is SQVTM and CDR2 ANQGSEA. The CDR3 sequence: CSVGSSGGRDTQYF.

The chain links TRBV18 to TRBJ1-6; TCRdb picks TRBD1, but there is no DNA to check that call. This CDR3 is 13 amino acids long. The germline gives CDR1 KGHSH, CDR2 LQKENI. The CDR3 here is CASSRQGLSPLHF.

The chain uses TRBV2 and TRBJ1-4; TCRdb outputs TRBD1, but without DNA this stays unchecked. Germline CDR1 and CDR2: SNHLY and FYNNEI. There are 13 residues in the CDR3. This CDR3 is CASSGQGKEKLFF.

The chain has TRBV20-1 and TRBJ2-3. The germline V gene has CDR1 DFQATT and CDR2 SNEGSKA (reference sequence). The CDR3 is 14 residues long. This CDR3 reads CSAHDEESTDTQYF.

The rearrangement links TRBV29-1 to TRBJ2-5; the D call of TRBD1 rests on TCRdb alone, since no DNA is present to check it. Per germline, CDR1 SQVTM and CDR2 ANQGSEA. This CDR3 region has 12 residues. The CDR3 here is CSAGHPGETQYF.

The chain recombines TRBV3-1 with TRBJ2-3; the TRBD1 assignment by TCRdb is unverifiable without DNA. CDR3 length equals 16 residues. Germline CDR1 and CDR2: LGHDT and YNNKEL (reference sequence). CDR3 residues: CASSPLPGPPADTQYF.

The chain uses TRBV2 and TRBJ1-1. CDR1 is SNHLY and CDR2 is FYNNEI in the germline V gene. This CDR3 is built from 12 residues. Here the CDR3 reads CASSEWEFGAFF.

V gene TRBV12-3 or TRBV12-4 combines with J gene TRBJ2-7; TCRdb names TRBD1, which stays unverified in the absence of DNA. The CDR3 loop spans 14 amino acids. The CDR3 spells CASRMRGGTYEQYF.

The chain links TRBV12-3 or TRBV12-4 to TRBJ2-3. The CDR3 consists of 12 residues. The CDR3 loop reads CASSFRTDTQYF.

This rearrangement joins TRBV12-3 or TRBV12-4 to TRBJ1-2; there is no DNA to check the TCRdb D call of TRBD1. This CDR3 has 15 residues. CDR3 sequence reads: CASSPLGGQTIGYTF.